This paragraph reports one T cell receptor beta chain. These data originate in a study of patients and donors after allogeneic stem cell transplantation. In germline, CDR1 is MDHEN, CDR2 SYDVKM. Trimming left V 10 bases short and J 3 bases short, with 10 bases between. The CDR3 is 12 amino acids. Each CDR3 protein is one row after TCRdb ran MiXCR on the RT-PCR reads. The sample has about 160,000 distinct CDR3 sequences, about two fifths seen once. The sequenced sample was blood, either unsorted or a sorted T cell fraction (not recorded which). The TCR originated in a human donor who was either an allogeneic HSCT recipient or a stem cell or donor lymphocyte infusion donor (not recorded which). It is not recorded whose cells these are; they may come from a transplant donor. The chain has TRBV28 and TRBJ1-5; no firm D call. The CDR3 DNA reads TGTGCCACCCGGAACCTCAATCAGCCCCAGCATTTT. Its translation is CATRNLNQPQHF.